This T cell receptor beta chain was captured in a study of preoperative IRX-2 immunotherapy in early breast cancer (dated by TCRdb to about 2019). Between the V and J ends, shortened by 1 base and 8 bases respectively, the junction contains 13 bases. From a lookup of the germline V gene, CDR1 and CDR2 are SGHRS and YFSETQ. Taken from cysteine to phenylalanine, the CDR3 has 14 residues. Only the CDR3 portion is preserved as DNA: 42 bases, with reading frame beginning at the first base. The sample's treatment or condition, from its label and the paper: preoperative locoregional IRX-2 cytokine immunotherapy. The samples were obtained from a phase Ib study that tested preoperative, locoregional IRX-2 cytokine immunotherapy meant to prime immune responses. Donors were patients with early-stage breast cancer who received IRX-2 before surgery. Regarding this clone: Its recognized antigen is unknown. Base quality data are lacking; no much larger clone is found one base away.

Library preparation employed the immunoSEQ multiplex PCR assay. TCRdb provides this immuneACCESS table in a form limited to in-frame rearrangements. Some clones are lacking; in checked studies, under half of them reflect an unresolved V gene, and why the rest are absent is not known. For this sample the table gives about 43,000 clones, of which 85% to 95% were detected only once. The top ten clones comprise about 1.6% of the sample. Material: tumor tissue, obtained after IRX-2 immunotherapy. The chain was built from TRBV5-1 and TRBJ1-3, with the D segment identity uncertain. The receptor was derived from a human donor with breast cancer. This receptor has the CDR3 CASSLFEGADTIYF. The bases are TGCGCCAGCAGCTTGTTCGAGGGCGCAGACACCATATATTTT.